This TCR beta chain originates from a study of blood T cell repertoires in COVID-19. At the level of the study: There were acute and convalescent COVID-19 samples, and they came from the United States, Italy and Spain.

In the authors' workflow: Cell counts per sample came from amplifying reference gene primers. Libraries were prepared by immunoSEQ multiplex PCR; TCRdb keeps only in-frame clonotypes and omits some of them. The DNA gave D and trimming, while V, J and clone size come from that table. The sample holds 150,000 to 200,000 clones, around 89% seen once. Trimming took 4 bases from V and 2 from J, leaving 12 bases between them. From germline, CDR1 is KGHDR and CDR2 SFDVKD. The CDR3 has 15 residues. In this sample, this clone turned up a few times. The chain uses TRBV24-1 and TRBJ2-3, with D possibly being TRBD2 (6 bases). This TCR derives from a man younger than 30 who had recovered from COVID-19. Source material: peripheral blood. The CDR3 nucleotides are TGTGCCACCAGTGACCCGGGACTGAACACAGATACGCAGTATTTT. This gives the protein CATSDPGLNTDTQYF.